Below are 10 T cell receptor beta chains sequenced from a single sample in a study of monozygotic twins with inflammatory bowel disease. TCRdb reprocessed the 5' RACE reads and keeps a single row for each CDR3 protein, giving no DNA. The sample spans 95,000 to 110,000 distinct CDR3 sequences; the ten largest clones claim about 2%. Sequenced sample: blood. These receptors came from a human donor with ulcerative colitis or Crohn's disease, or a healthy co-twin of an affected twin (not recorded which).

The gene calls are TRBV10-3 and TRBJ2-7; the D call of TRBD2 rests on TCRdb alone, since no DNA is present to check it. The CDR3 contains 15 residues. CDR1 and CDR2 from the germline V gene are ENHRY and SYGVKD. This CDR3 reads CAISEAGLSSYEQYF.

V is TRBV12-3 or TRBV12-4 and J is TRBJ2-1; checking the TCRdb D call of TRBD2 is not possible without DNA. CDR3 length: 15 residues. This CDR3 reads CASSFPSGRGNEQFF.

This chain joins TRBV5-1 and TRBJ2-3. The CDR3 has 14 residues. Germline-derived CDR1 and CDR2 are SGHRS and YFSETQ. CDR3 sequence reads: CASSLGDELDTQYF.

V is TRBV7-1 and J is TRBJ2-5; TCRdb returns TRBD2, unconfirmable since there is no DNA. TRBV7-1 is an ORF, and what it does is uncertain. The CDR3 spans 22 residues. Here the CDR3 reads CASSSLPLAGGSGQVHQETQYF.

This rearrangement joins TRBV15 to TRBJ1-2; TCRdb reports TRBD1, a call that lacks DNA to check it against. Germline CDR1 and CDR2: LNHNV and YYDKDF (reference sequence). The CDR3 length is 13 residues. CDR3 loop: CATSRATGQGYTF.

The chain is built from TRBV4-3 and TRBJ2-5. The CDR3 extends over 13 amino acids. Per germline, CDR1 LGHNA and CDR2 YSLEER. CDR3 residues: CASSQDIEETQYF.

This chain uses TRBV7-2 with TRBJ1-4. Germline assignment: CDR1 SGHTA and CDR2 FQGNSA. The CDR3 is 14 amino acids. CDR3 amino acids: CASSLALRGEKLFF.

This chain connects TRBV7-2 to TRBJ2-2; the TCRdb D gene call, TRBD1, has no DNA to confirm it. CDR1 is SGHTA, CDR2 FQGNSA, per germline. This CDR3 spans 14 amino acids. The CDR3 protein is CASSLARGTGELFF. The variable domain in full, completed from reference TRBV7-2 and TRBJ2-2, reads GAGVSQSPSNKVTEKGKDVELRCDPISGHTALYWYRQSLGQGLEFLIYFQGNSAPDKSGLPSDRFSAERTGGSVSTLTIQRTQQEDSAVYLCASSLARGTGELFFGEGSRLTVL.

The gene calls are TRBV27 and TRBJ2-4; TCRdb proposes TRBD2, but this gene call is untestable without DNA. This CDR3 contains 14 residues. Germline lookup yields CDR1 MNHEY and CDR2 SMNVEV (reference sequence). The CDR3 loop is CASSVLAGENIQYF.

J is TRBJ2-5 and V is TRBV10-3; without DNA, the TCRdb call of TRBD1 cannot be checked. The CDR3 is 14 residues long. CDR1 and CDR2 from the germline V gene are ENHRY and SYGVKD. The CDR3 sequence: CAISGVRGSETQYF.